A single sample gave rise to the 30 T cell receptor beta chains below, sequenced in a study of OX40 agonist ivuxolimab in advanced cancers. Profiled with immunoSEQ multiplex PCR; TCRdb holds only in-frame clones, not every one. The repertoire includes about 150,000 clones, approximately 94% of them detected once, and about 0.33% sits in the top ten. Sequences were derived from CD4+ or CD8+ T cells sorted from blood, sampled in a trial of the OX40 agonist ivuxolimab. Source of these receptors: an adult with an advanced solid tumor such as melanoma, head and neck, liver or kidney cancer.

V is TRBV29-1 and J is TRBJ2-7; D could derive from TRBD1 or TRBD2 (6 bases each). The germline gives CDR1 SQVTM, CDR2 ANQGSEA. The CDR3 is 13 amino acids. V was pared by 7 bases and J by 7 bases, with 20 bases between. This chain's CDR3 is CSAQVGGSGEQYF. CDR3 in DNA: TGCAGCGCCCAGGTGGGGGGCTCGGGGGAGCAGTACTTC.

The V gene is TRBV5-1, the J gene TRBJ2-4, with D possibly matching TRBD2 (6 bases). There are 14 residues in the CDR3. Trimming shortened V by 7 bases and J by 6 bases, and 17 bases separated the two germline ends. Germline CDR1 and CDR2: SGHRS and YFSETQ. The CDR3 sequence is CASSSGLNRNIQYF. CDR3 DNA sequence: TGCGCCAGCTCGTCGGGACTTAATAGAAACATTCAGTACTTC.

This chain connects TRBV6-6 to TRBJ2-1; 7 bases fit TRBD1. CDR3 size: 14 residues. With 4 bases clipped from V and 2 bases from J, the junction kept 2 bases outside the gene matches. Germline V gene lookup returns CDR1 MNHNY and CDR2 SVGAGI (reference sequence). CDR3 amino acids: CASSSTGPYNEQFF. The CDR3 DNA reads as TGTGCCAGCAGTTCGACAGGGCCCTACAATGAGCAGTTCTTC.

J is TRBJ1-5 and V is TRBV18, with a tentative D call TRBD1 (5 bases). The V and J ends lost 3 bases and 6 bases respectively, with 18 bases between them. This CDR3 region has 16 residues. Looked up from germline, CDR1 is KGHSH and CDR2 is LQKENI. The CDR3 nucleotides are TGTGCCAGCTCACCCGTTGGGCGGGGCCGAAGTCAGCCCCAGCATTTT. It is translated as CASSPVGRGRSQPQHF.

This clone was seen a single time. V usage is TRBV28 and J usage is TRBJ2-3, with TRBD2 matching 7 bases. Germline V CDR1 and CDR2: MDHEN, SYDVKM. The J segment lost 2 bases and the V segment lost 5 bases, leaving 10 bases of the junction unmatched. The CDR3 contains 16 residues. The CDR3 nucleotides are TGTGCCAGCAGTCTCGGTGGCGGGAGCCCCACAGATACGCAGTATTTT. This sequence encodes CASSLGGGSPTDTQYF.

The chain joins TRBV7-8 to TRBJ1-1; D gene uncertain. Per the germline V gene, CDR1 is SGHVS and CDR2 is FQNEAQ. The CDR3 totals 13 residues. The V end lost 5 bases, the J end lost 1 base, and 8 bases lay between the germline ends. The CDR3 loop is CASSQQRNTEAFF. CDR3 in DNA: TGTGCCAGCAGCCAACAGAGGAACACTGAAGCTTTCTTT. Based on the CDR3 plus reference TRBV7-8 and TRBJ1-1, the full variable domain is GAGVSQSPRYKVAKRGQDVALRCDPISGHVSLFWYQQALGQGPEFLTYFQNEAQLDKSGLPSDRFFAERPEGSVSTLKIQRTQQEDSAVYLCASSQQRNTEAFFGQGTRLTVV.

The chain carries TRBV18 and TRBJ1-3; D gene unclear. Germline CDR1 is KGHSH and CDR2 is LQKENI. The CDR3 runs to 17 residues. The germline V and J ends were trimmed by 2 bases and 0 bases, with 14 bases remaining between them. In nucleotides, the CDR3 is TGTGCCAGCTCACCAAACCCGGGAACCGCCTCTGGAAACACCATATATTTT. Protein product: CASSPNPGTASGNTIYF.

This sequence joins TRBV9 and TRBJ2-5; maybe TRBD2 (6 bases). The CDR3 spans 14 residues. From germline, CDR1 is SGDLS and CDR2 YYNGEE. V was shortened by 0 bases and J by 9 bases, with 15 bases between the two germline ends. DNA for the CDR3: TGTGCCAGCAGCGTAGTGGCTAGCGCCACAGCCCAGTACTTC. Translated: CASSVVASATAQYF. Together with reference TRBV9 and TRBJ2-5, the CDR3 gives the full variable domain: DSGVTQTPKHLITATGQRVTLRCSPRSGDLSVYWYQQSLDQGLQFLIQYYNGEERAKGNILERFSAQQFPDLHSELNLSSLELGDSALYFCASSVVASATAQYFGPGTRLLVL.

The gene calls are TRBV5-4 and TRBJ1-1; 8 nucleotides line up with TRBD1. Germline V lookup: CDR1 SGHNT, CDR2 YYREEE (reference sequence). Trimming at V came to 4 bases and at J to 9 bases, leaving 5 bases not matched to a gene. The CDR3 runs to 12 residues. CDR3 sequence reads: CASSAGQDQAFF. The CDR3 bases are TGTGCCAGCAGCGCGGGACAGGATCAAGCTTTCTTT.

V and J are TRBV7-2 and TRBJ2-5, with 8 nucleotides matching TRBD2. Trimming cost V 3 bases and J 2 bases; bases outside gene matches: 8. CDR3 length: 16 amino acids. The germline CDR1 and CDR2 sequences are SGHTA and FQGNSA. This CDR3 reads CASSFQAGGWQETQYF. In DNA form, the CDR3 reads TGTGCCAGCAGCTTCCAGGCGGGAGGTTGGCAAGAGACCCAGTACTTC.

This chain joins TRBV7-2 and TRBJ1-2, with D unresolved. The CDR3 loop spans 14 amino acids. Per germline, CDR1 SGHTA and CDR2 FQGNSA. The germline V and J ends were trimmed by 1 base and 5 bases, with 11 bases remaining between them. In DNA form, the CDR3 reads TGTGCCAGCAGCTTAGGCGGCGGTCTTTATGGCTACACCTTC. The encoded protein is CASSLGGGLYGYTF.

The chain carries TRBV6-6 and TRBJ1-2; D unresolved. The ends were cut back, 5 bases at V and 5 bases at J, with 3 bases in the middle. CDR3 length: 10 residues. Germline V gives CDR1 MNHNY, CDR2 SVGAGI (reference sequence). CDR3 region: CASSEYGYTF. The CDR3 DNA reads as TGTGCCAGCAGTGAGTATGGCTACACCTTC.

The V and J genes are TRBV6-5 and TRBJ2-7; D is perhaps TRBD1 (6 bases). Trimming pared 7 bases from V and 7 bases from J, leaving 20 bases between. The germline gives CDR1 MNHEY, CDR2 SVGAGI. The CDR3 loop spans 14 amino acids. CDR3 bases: TGTGCCAGCATTGATTATGGGGGCACCCCAGAGCAGTACTTC. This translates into CASIDYGGTPEQYF.

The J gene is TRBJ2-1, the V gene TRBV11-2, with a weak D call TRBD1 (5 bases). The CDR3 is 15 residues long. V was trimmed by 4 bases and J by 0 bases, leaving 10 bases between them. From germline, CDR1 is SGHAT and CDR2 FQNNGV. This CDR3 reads CASSSRQSSYNEQFF. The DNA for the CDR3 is TGTGCCAGCAGCTCCCGACAGAGCTCCTACAATGAGCAGTTCTTC. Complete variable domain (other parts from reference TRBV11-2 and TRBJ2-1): EAGVAQSPRYKIIEKRQSVAFWCNPISGHATLYWYQQILGQGPKLLIQFQNNGVVDDSQLPKDRFSAERLKGVDSTLKIQPAKLEDSAVYLCASSSRQSSYNEQFFGPGTRLTVL.

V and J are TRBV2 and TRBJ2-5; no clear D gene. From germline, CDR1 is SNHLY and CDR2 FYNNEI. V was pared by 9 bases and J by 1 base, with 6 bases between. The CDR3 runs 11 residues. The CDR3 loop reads CASAVQETQYF. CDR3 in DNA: TGTGCCAGTGCCGTCCAAGAGACCCAGTACTTC.

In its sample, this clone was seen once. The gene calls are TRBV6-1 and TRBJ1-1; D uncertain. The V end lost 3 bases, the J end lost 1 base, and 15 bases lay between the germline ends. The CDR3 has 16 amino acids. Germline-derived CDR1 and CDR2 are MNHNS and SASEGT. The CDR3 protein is CASSEQPQGPNTEAFF. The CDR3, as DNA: TGTGCCAGCAGTGAGCAACCCCAAGGCCCGAACACTGAAGCTTTCTTT.

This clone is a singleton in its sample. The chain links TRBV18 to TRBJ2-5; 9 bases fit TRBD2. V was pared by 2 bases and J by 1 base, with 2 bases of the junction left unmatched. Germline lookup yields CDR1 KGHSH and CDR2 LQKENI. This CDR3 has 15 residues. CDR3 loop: CASSPSGGIQETQYF. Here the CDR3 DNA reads TGTGCCAGCTCACCAAGCGGGGGGATCCAAGAGACCCAGTACTTC.

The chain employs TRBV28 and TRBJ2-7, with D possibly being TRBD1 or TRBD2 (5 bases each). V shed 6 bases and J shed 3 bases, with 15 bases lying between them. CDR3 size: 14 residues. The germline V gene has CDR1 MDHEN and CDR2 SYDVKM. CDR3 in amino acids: CASSSAGTHYEQYF. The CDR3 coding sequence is TGTGCCAGCAGCTCGGCCGGGACGCACTACGAGCAGTACTTC.

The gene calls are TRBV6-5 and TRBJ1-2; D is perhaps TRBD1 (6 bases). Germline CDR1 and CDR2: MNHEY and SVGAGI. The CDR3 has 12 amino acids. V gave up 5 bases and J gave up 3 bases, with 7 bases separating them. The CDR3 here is CASSDRHYGYTF. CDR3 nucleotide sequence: TGTGCCAGCAGTGACAGGCACTATGGCTACACCTTC.

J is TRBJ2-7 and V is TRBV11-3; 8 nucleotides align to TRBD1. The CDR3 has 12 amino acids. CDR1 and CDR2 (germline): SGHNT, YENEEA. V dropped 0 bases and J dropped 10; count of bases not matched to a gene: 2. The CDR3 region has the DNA TGTGCCAGCAGCTTAGATGACAGGGGTCAGTACTTC. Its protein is CASSLDDRGQYF.

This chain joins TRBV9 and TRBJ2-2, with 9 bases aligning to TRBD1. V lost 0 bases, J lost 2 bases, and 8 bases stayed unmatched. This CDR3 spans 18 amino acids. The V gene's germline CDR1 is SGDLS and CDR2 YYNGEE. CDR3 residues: CASSVARDREFNTGELFF. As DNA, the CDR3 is TGTGCCAGCAGCGTAGCCCGGGACAGGGAGTTTAACACCGGGGAGCTGTTTTTT.

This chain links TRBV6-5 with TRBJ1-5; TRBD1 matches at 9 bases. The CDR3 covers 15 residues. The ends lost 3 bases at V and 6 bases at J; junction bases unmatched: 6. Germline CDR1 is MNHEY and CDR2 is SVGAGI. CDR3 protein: CASSYSTGGGQPQHF. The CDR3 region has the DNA TGTGCCAGCAGTTATTCCACAGGGGGCGGTCAGCCCCAGCATTTT.

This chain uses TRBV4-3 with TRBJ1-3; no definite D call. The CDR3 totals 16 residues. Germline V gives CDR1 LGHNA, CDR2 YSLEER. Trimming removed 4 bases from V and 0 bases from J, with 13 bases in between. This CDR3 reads CASSLDVASSGNTIYF. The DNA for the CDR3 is TGCGCCAGCAGCCTTGACGTCGCGTCCTCTGGAAACACCATATATTTT.

CDR3 sequence: CASSYSTIYGGTEAFF. The DNA of the CDR3 is TGTGCCAGCAGTTACTCCACCATTTATGGGGGCACTGAAGCTTTCTTT. This chain links TRBV6-5 with TRBJ1-1; perhaps TRBD1 as D (5 bases). This CDR3 comprises 16 residues. Trimming left V 0 bases short and J 4 bases short, with 15 bases between. Germline lookup yields CDR1 MNHEY and CDR2 SVGAGI.

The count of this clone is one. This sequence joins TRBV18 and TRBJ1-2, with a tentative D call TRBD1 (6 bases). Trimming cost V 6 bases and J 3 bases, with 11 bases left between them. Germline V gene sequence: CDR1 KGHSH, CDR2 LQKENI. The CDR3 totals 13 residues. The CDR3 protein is CASSAGVDYGYTF. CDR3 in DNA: TGTGCCAGCTCGGCAGGGGTGGACTATGGCTACACCTTC.

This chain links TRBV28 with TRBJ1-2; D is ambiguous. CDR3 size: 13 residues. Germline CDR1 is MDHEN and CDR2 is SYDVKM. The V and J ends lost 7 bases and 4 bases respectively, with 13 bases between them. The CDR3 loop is CASIKGSIYGYTF. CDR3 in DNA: TGTGCCAGCATAAAAGGGTCTATCTATGGCTACACCTTC.

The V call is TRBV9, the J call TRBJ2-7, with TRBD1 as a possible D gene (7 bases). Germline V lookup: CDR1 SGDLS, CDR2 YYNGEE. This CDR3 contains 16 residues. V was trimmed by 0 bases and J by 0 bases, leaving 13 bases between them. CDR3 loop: CASSVAGGPSSYEQYF. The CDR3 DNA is TGTGCCAGCAGCGTAGCAGGGGGGCCTAGCTCCTACGAGCAGTACTTC.

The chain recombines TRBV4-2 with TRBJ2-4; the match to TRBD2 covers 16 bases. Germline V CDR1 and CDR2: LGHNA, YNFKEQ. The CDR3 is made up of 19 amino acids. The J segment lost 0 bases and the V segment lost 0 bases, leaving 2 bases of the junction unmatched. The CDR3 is CASSQEGLAGGLAKNIQYF. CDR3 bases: TGTGCCAGCAGCCAAGAGGGACTAGCGGGGGGGTTAGCCAAAAACATTCAGTACTTC.

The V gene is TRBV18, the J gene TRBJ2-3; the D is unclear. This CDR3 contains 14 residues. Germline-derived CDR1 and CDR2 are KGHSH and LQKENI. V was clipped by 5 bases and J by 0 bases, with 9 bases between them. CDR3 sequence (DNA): TGTGCCAGCTCAGGGCAACGGAGCACAGATACGCAGTATTTT. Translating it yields CASSGQRSTDTQYF.

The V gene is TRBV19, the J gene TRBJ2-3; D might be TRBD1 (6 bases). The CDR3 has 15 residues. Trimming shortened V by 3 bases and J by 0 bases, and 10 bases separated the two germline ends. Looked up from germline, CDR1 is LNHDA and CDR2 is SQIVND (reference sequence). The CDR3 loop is CASSMAGASTDTQYF. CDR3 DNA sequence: TGTGCCAGTAGTATGGCAGGGGCAAGCACAGATACGCAGTATTTT.